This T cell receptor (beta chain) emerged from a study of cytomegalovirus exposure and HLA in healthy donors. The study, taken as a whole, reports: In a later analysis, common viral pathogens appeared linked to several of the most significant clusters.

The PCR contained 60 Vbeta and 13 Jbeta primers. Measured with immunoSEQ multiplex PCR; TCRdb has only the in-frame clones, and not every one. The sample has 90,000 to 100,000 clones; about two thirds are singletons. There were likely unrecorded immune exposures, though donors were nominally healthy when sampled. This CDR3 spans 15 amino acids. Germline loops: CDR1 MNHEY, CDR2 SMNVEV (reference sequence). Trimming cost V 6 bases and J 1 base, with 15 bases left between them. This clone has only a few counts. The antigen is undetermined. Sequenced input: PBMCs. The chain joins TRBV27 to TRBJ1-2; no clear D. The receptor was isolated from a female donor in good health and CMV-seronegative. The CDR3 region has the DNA TGTGCCAGCAGCGGCGAGGGCCATCTTAACTATGGCTACACCTTC. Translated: CASSGEGHLNYGYTF.